The source of this T cell receptor beta chain is a study of shared clonotypes between healthy human individuals. The method was immunoSEQ multiplex PCR; TCRdb's version includes in-frame clones alone and lacks a portion of them. This table holds about 750,000 clones, 90% to 95% found once. This clone was seen a single time. Its specificity is not known. The CDR3 length is 15 residues. J lost 7 bases, V lost 2 bases, and 4 bases had no gene match. Germline V gene data show CDR1 as SGDLS and CDR2 as YYNGEE. In the naive CD8 group, cells lacked CD45RO and were positively selected for CCR7, so terminally differentiated effector memory CD45RA+ cells were left out. Regarding the study as a whole: A reduction in generation probabilities was seen for non-shared clonotypes relative to those shared by all four donors.

The chain couples TRBV9 to TRBJ2-1, with 12 bases identical to TRBD1. The sample consisted of naive CD8+ T cells sorted from blood. This clonotype originated in a man aged 25-40 years in good health. The CDR3, as DNA: TGTGCCAGCAGCGTGGGACAGGGGGCGCGGAATGAGCAGTTCTTC. This codes for CASSVGQGARNEQFF.